These 22 T cell receptor beta chains came from one sample sequenced in a study of cytomegalovirus exposure and HLA in healthy donors. The PCR employed 60 Vbeta primers together with 13 Jbeta primers. Assay used: immunoSEQ multiplex PCR; TCRdb lists only in-frame clones, some missing. The data show 200,000 or so clones, with roughly 80% seen just once and about 3.8% held by the top ten. Sequencing was carried out using PBMCs. These receptors came from a man aged 50 or older in good health and CMV-seronegative.

The chain couples TRBV7-2 to TRBJ1-2, with D perhaps matching TRBD1 (5 bases). Germline lookup yields CDR1 SGHTA and CDR2 FQGNSA. V was clipped by 5 bases and J by 6 bases, with 13 bases between them. The CDR3 sequence is 13 residues long. The CDR3 sequence: CASSIPGPHGYTF. The CDR3 DNA reads as TGTGCCAGCAGCATACCAGGGCCTCATGGCTACACCTTC.

This rearrangement joins TRBV9 to TRBJ1-2, with D possibly TRBD1 on 6 matching bases. CDR1 is SGDLS and CDR2 is YYNGEE in the germline V gene. CDR3 length: 15 residues. With 4 bases removed from V and 2 bases from J, the gap between germline ends came to 15 bases. CDR3 DNA: TGTGCCAGCAGCCCGCAGGATGGGACAAACTATGGCTACACCTTC. Protein product: CASSPQDGTNYGYTF.

The rearrangement joins TRBV11-1 to TRBJ1-1; 7 bases fit TRBD1. CDR1 and CDR2 from the germline V gene are SGHAT and FQDESV (reference sequence). This CDR3 has 15 residues. V trimming: 1 base; J trimming: 4 bases; junction bases outside the gene matches: 6. CDR3 DNA sequence: TGTGCCAGCAGCTTAGAGGGGGCGCGAGCCACTGAAGCTTTCTTT. This gives the protein CASSLEGARATEAFF.

In this sample, this clone turned up a few times. The chain couples TRBV6-5 to TRBJ1-3, with D maybe TRBD1 (6 bases). V gave up 7 bases and J gave up 3 bases, with 16 bases separating them. CDR3 length: 15 residues. From germline, CDR1 is MNHEY and CDR2 SVGAGI. The CDR3 bases are TGTGCCAGCACGCCCCAGGGGCCGGGTGGAAACACCATATATTTT. Protein product: CASTPQGPGGNTIYF.

The rearrangement joins TRBV5-4 to TRBJ2-5; a weak D match, TRBD2 (6 bases). This CDR3 is built from 14 residues. The germline V gene has CDR1 SGHNT and CDR2 YYREEE (reference sequence). V lost 0 bases, J lost 9 bases, and 15 bases lay in between. The CDR3 nucleotides read TGTGCCAGCAGCTTGGGGTTAGCGAGGGAGGCCCAGTACTTC. Translated: CASSLGLAREAQYF.

This clone has just one count. The chain couples TRBV6-1 to TRBJ1-5; D gene uncertain. This CDR3 has 12 amino acids. The germline V gene encodes CDR1 MNHNS and CDR2 SASEGT. The germline V and J ends were trimmed by 6 bases and 8 bases, with 11 bases remaining between them. For the CDR3, the DNA is TGTGCCAGCAGGGACGGGAGGGAGCCCCAGCATTTT. Amino acid sequence: CASRDGREPQHF.

The chain recombines TRBV9 with TRBJ1-3; no reliable D call. The CDR3 is 17 residues long. The germline V gene has CDR1 SGDLS and CDR2 YYNGEE. Trimming cost V 0 bases and J 9 bases, with 22 bases left between them. CDR3 in DNA: TGTGCCAGCAGCGTAGGGGGAGGAGGCAGACAATCTGGCACCATATATTTT. Translating gives CASSVGGGGRQSGTIYF. Based on the CDR3 plus reference TRBV9 and TRBJ1-3, the full variable domain is DSGVTQTPKHLITATGQRVTLRCSPRSGDLSVYWYQQSLDQGLQFLIQYYNGEERAKGNILERFSAQQFPDLHSELNLSSLELGDSALYFCASSVGGGGRQSGTIYFGEGSWLTVV.

The chain recombines TRBV5-6 with TRBJ1-6; unclear D gene. This CDR3 has 15 residues. CDR1 is SGHDT and CDR2 is YYEEEE in the germline V gene. Trimming left V 2 bases short and J 0 bases short, with 6 bases between. The CDR3 nucleotides read TGTGCCAGCAGCTTCGGGAGCTCCTATAATTCACCCCTCCACTTT. Translated, it gives CASSFGSSYNSPLHF.

The chain has TRBV4-1 and TRBJ2-5; D perhaps matches TRBD1 (5 bases). The J call may be in error: the DNA end matches TRBJ2-7 better. This CDR3 has 15 amino acids. Germline V gene sequence: CDR1 MGHRA, CDR2 YSYEKL. Here the CDR3 reads CASSQAAGSSYEQYF. CDR3 coding DNA: TGCGCCAGCAGCCAAGCGGCAGGGTCTTCCTACGAGCAGTACTTC.

The chain uses TRBV12-5 and TRBJ2-1, with D perhaps TRBD1 (6 bases). The CDR3 length is 13 residues. With 5 bases removed from V and 4 bases from J, the gap between germline ends came to 9 bases. Germline V gene sequence: CDR1 LGHNT, CDR2 FRNRAP. This CDR3 is CASGMDRYNEQFF. CDR3 DNA: TGTGCTAGTGGTATGGACAGATACAATGAGCAGTTCTTC.

The CDR3 bases are TGTGCCAGCAGTTCCCGGACAGGGAATAATTCACCCCTCCACTTT. Amino acid sequence: CASSSRTGNNSPLHF. The V gene is TRBV6-1, the J gene TRBJ1-6; 8 nucleotides agree with TRBD1. V was pared by 5 bases and J by 5 bases, with 5 bases of the junction left unmatched. The CDR3 runs to 15 residues. Germline loops: CDR1 MNHNS, CDR2 SASEGT.

The V gene is TRBV18, the J gene TRBJ1-2; 7 bases align to TRBD1. This CDR3 is 13 amino acids long. Looked up from germline, CDR1 is KGHSH and CDR2 is LQKENI. Unmatched junction bases numbered 7, after V lost 6 bases and J lost 6 bases. The chain's CDR3 is CASSLPGGDGYTF. The CDR3 DNA is TGTGCCAGCTCCCTACCAGGGGGAGATGGCTACACCTTC.

The chain is built from TRBV10-3 and TRBJ2-4; D remains unclear. Germline lookup yields CDR1 ENHRY and CDR2 SYGVKD. CDR3 length equals 15 residues. V was cut by 0 bases and J by 3 bases, with 9 bases left in between. The CDR3 loop is CAISESQIDKNIQYF. CDR3 coding DNA: TGTGCCATCAGTGAGTCACAGATAGACAAAAACATTCAGTACTTC.

This clone was counted between two and nine times. The chain combines TRBV7-2 with TRBJ2-3, with D unresolved. The CDR3 runs to 15 residues. Looked up from germline, CDR1 is SGHTA and CDR2 is FQGNSA. The V and J ends lost 5 bases and 2 bases respectively, with 14 bases between them. Here the CDR3 DNA reads TGTGCCAGCAGCATGCTACCCTCCCTCACAGATACGCAGTATTTT. This translates into CASSMLPSLTDTQYF.

As concerns this clone: The same CDR3 also results from other DNA sequences found in this sample. The V gene is TRBV7-2, the J gene TRBJ1-2; D perhaps matches TRBD1 (5 bases). Germline lookup yields CDR1 SGHTA and CDR2 FQGNSA. There are 13 residues in the CDR3. V was cut by 3 bases and J by 5 bases, with 10 bases left in between. The CDR3 spells CASSLQGNYGYTF. In DNA, the CDR3 is TGTGCCAGCAGCTTGCAGGGAAATTATGGCTACACCTTC.

This chain connects TRBV5-1 to TRBJ2-5; TRBD1 aligns across 9 bases. The tail of the sequence fits TRBJ2-7 better, so the J call may be wrong. The CDR3 is made up of 15 amino acids. Germline CDR1 is SGHRS and CDR2 is YFSETQ. The CDR3 loop reads CASSWDHRGRNEQYF. In nucleotides, the CDR3 is TGCGCCAGCAGCTGGGACCACAGGGGGCGGAACGAGCAGTACTTC.

The chain couples TRBV30 to TRBJ1-2; D not certain. Trimming cost V 0 bases and J 8 bases, with 10 bases left between them. The CDR3 contains 12 residues. CDR1 is GTSNPN and CDR2 is SVGIG in the germline V gene (reference sequence). In DNA, the CDR3 is TGTGCCTGGAGTGTAGGAGTGTTCGGCTACACCTTC. Its protein is CAWSVGVFGYTF.

V is TRBV4-1 and J is TRBJ1-1; D might be TRBD1 (6 bases). This CDR3 has 14 amino acids. CDR1 and CDR2 (germline): MGHRA, YSYEKL. The ends were cut back, 0 bases at V and 1 base at J, with 6 bases in the middle. The chain's CDR3 is CASSQDRGNTEAFF. The CDR3 DNA is TGCGCCAGCAGCCAAGACAGGGGGAACACTGAAGCTTTCTTT.

V gene TRBV18 combines with J gene TRBJ1-2, with D perhaps TRBD1 (5 bases). Germline V gene data show CDR1 as KGHSH and CDR2 as LQKENI. CDR3 length equals 15 residues. The V and J ends lost 2 bases and 0 bases respectively, with 10 bases between them. CDR3 sequence reads: CASSPSGRANYGYTF. Written as DNA, the CDR3 is TGTGCCAGCTCACCAAGTGGCAGGGCTAACTATGGCTACACCTTC.

V and J are TRBV6-5 and TRBJ2-5; 9 nucleotides line up with TRBD2. The J segment lost 4 bases and the V segment lost 8 bases, leaving 11 bases of the junction unmatched. Germline V gene data show CDR1 as MNHEY and CDR2 as SVGAGI. This CDR3 contains 15 residues. The CDR3 coding sequence is TGTGCCAGCGCTACCTACGCGGGGGGGCCAGAGACCCAGTACTTC. Translation gives CASATYAGGPETQYF.

The J gene is TRBJ1-1, the V gene TRBV9, with a tentative D call TRBD1 (5 bases). Germline V lookup: CDR1 SGDLS, CDR2 YYNGEE. V lost 0 bases and J lost 1, with 10 bases in between. The CDR3 length is 15 residues. CDR3 in amino acids: CASSVEGAANTEAFF. The CDR3 DNA is TGTGCCAGCAGCGTAGAAGGGGCCGCGAACACTGAAGCTTTCTTT.

This clone has only a few counts. The chain employs TRBV6-5 and TRBJ2-7, with D tentatively TRBD2 (5 bases). V was clipped by 7 bases and J by 0 bases, with 13 bases between them. The CDR3 has 14 amino acids. Per the germline V gene, CDR1 is MNHEY and CDR2 is SVGAGI. Written as DNA, the CDR3 is TGTGCCAGCAACCTCCGCCGGGGCTCCTACGAGCAGTACTTC. It is translated as CASNLRRGSYEQYF.